Below, 32 T cell receptor beta chains from the same sample are listed, as sequenced in a study of cytomegalovirus exposure and HLA in healthy donors. In the PCR, 60 Vbeta and 13 Jbeta primers were used. TCRdb's copy holds only in-frame clones and misses some; the assay was immunoSEQ multiplex PCR. Among approximately 200,000 clones listed, more than 65% were seen once. The sample was PBMCs. These receptors were collected from a girl under 18 in good health and CMV-seropositive.

J is TRBJ2-1 and V is TRBV5-1; TRBD2 is a possible D gene (5 bases). Per germline, CDR1 SGHRS and CDR2 YFSETQ. This CDR3 is 15 amino acids long. V lost 4 bases and J 0 bases, leaving 11 bases between the germline ends. CDR3 region: CASSSGAGSYNEQFF. CDR3 coding DNA: TGCGCCAGCAGCAGCGGCGCCGGCTCCTACAATGAGCAGTTCTTC.

V and J are TRBV7-2 and TRBJ2-5; 10 positions agree with TRBD2. CDR3 length: 16 residues. Germline loops: CDR1 SGHTA, CDR2 FQGNSA. The V gene end was trimmed by 4 bases and the J gene end by 2 bases; junction bases not matched to a gene: 7. Written as DNA, the CDR3 is TGTGCCAGCAGCTACACTAGCGGGGATCCTCAAGAGACCCAGTACTTC. It translates to CASSYTSGDPQETQYF.

The V gene is TRBV29-1, the J gene TRBJ2-3; TRBD1 aligns across 7 bases. The CDR3 consists of 14 residues. The junction had 4 bases not matched to a gene; V was cut back by 3 bases and J by 1 base. Germline CDR1 reads SQVTM; CDR2 reads ANQGSEA. CDR3 protein: CSVDGGQGTDTQYF. The CDR3, as DNA: TGCAGCGTTGACGGAGGACAGGGCACAGATACGCAGTATTTT.

This clone turned up a few times. This chain joins TRBV7-8 and TRBJ1-2; 10 nucleotides agree with TRBD1. The CDR3 is 16 residues long. Trimming cost V 2 bases and J 4 bases; bases outside gene matches: 7. Germline assignment: CDR1 SGHVS and CDR2 FQNEAQ. The CDR3 here is CASSLLFRTGGYGYTF. Written as DNA, the CDR3 is TGTGCCAGCAGCTTACTTTTTAGGACAGGGGGCTATGGCTACACCTTC.

The CDR3 DNA sequence: TGCGCCAGCAGCCGGGAAGGTCCTCGGGAGGACATTCAGTACTTC. Amino acid sequence: CASSREGPREDIQYF. This chain links TRBV5-1 with TRBJ2-4; 7 bases align to TRBD2. The junction had 12 bases not matched to a gene; V was cut back by 4 bases and J by 8 bases. The germline CDR1 and CDR2 sequences are SGHRS and YFSETQ. The CDR3 spans 15 residues.

The chain has TRBV4-1 and TRBJ1-3; 9 bases are shared with TRBD1. The germline gives CDR1 MGHRA, CDR2 YSYEKL. The trim removed 4 bases at V and 0 bases at J, leaving 7 bases unmatched. This CDR3 has 17 amino acids. This CDR3 is CASSRLGQGLSGNTIYF. CDR3 in DNA: TGCGCCAGCAGCCGGTTGGGACAGGGCCTCTCTGGAAACACCATATATTTT.

In its sample, this clone was seen once. The chain uses TRBV6-1 and TRBJ2-7; the D gene is possibly TRBD2 (5 bases). V lost 0 bases to trimming and J lost 7 bases, with 7 bases between them. The CDR3 extends over 12 amino acids. CDR1 and CDR2 (germline): MNHNS, SASEGT. The CDR3: CASSEAGSEQYF. CDR3 DNA sequence: TGTGCCAGCAGTGAAGCGGGGAGTGAGCAGTACTTC.

The chain uses TRBV11-2 and TRBJ2-3; perhaps TRBD1 as D (6 bases). Germline CDR1 and CDR2: SGHAT and FQNNGV. The CDR3 is made up of 15 amino acids. Deletions cut 6 bases from V and 2 bases from J, with 15 bases between. CDR3 region: CASSRDRSYTDTQYF. The CDR3 coding sequence is TGTGCCAGCAGTCGTGACAGGTCCTACACAGATACGCAGTATTTT.

The chain employs TRBV11-3 and TRBJ2-7; 8 nucleotides match TRBD1. The CDR3 is 17 residues long. The germline V gene has CDR1 SGHNT and CDR2 YENEEA. J gave up 4 bases and V 1 base, and 12 bases lay outside the gene matches. The CDR3 loop is CASSLAAPDRVGYEQYF. The CDR3 DNA reads TGTGCCAGCAGCTTAGCCGCCCCGGACAGGGTAGGTTACGAGCAGTACTTC.

On this clone itself: This specimen includes other DNA sequences encoding the same CDR3. The rearrangement uses TRBV5-1 and TRBJ2-5; D gene uncertain. Per germline, CDR1 SGHRS and CDR2 YFSETQ. V was clipped by 0 bases and J by 1 base, with 7 bases between them. The CDR3 runs 14 residues. CDR3 in amino acids: CASSLGGIQETQYF. CDR3 bases: TGCGCCAGCAGCTTGGGCGGCATCCAAGAGACCCAGTACTTC.

The gene calls are TRBV14 and TRBJ1-3, with D hard to call. The CDR3 sequence is 14 residues long. V was shortened by 7 bases and J by 2 bases, with 12 bases between the two germline ends. Germline CDR1 and CDR2: SGHDN and FVKESK. DNA for the CDR3: TGTGCCAGCACTTTGACGGGAACTGGAAACACCATATATTTT. It codes for CASTLTGTGNTIYF. The full variable domain, its missing parts supplied by reference TRBV14 and TRBJ1-3, is EAGVTQFPSHSVIEKGQTVTLRCDPISGHDNLYWYRRVMGKEIKFLLHFVKESKQDESGMPNNRFLAERTGGTYSTLKVQPAELEDSGVYFCASTLTGTGNTIYFGEGSWLTVV.

V gene TRBV7-8 combines with J gene TRBJ1-2; 12 bases are shared with TRBD1. CDR3 length: 16 residues. Trimming took 0 bases from V and 7 from J; bases not matched to a gene: 6. The germline CDR1 and CDR2 sequences are SGHVS and FQNEAQ. As DNA, the CDR3 is TGTGCCAGCAGCTTAGCTCCGGGACAGGGGGCGTTTGGCTACACCTTC. Amino acids: CASSLAPGQGAFGYTF.

V and J are TRBV19 and TRBJ2-7; 9 bases match TRBD1. The V gene's germline CDR1 is LNHDA and CDR2 SQIVND (reference sequence). The V segment lost 4 bases and the J segment 3 bases; nucleotides outside the gene matches: 7. The CDR3 length is 15 residues. As DNA, the CDR3 is TGTGCCAGTAGTAACCCGGGGACAGGGAACTACGAGCAGTACTTC. This gives the protein CASSNPGTGNYEQYF.

In its sample, this clone was seen a few times. The chain combines TRBV5-1 with TRBJ2-1; D unresolved. The CDR3 is 15 amino acids. V was trimmed by 0 bases and J by 7 bases, leaving 14 bases between them. Germline values: CDR1 SGHRS, CDR2 YFSETQ. The CDR3 spells CASSLVGLEVNEQFF. Written as DNA, the CDR3 is TGCGCCAGCAGCTTGGTAGGATTAGAGGTAAATGAGCAGTTCTTC. Full variable domain (remainder filled in from reference TRBV5-1 and TRBJ2-1): KAGVTQTPRYLIKTRGQQVTLSCSPISGHRSVSWYQQTPGQGLQFLFEYFSETQRNKGNFPGRFSGRQFSNSRSEMNVSTLELGDSALYLCASSLVGLEVNEQFFGPGTRLTVL.

CDR3 in amino acids: CASSQEYRGARETQYF. CDR3 sequence (DNA): TGCGCCAGCAGCCAAGAGTATCGGGGGGCGAGGGAGACCCAGTACTTC. The rearrangement links TRBV4-3 to TRBJ2-5; maybe TRBD2 (7 bases). Germline V gene data show CDR1 as LGHNA and CDR2 as YSLEER. V lost 0 bases, J lost 5 bases, and 16 bases lay in between. The CDR3 runs 16 residues.

This clone was seen a few times. V gene TRBV13 combines with J gene TRBJ1-2, with D unclear. CDR1 is PRHDT and CDR2 is FYEKMQ in the germline V gene (reference sequence). Trimming removed 6 bases at V and 8 bases at J, with 16 bases between. This CDR3 is built from 13 residues. The CDR3 nucleotides are TGTGCCAGCAGTTTGGACGGGATATTAGGCTACACCTTC. Its protein product is CASSLDGILGYTF.

This clone was seen more than once but under ten times. The chain couples TRBV5-4 to TRBJ2-3, with 9 bases matching TRBD2. V shed 4 bases and J 4 bases; nucleotides not matched to a gene: 10. The CDR3 length is 16 residues. Germline V CDR1 and CDR2: SGHNT, YYREEE (reference sequence). As DNA, the CDR3 is TGTGCCAGCAGCCTACCGGGACTAGCCTCGGCAGATACGCAGTATTTT. Its translation: CASSLPGLASADTQYF. Complete variable domain (other parts from reference TRBV5-4 and TRBJ2-3): ETGVTQSPTHLIKTRGQQVTLRCSSQSGHNTVSWYQQALGQGPQFIFQYYREEENGRGNFPPRFSGLQFPNYSSELNVNALELDDSALYLCASSLPGLASADTQYFGPGTRLTVL.

The rearrangement links TRBV10-2 to TRBJ1-1, with TRBD1 as a possible D gene (6 bases). There are 14 residues in the CDR3. CDR1 and CDR2 from the germline V gene are WSHSY and SAAADI. Trimming shortened V by 7 bases and J by 6 bases, and 18 bases separated the two germline ends. CDR3 sequence: CASNPDRRLAEAFF. The CDR3 bases are TGCGCCAGCAACCCCGACAGGCGGTTAGCTGAAGCTTTCTTT.

The V call is TRBV4-3, the J call TRBJ1-1, with D perhaps TRBD1 (6 bases). The CDR3 loop spans 15 amino acids. CDR1 and CDR2 from the germline V gene are LGHNA and YSLEER. The V end lost 4 bases, the J end lost 1 base, and 13 bases lay between the germline ends. The CDR3 sequence: CASSREGHWNTEAFF. In DNA form, the CDR3 reads TGCGCCAGCAGCCGGGAGGGACACTGGAACACTGAAGCTTTCTTT.

CDR3 bases: TGTGCCAGCAGCCCCGGGACAGGGGGGTATCAGCCCCAGCATTTT. Protein product: CASSPGTGGYQPQHF. The chain is built from TRBV5-8 and TRBJ1-5; 11 bases are shared with TRBD1. From germline, CDR1 is SGHTS and CDR2 YDEGEE. The CDR3 spans 15 residues. V shed 4 bases, J shed 5 bases, and the junction held 5 bases outside the gene matches. Complete variable domain (other parts from reference TRBV5-8 and TRBJ1-5): EAGVTQSPTHLIKTRGQQATLRCSPISGHTSVYWYQQALGLGLQFLLWYDEGEERNRGNFPPRFSGRQFPNYSSELNVNALELEDSALYLCASSPGTGGYQPQHFGDGTRLSIL.

This chain connects TRBV7-8 to TRBJ1-4, with 9 bases that match TRBD1. CDR3 length equals 14 residues. The ends lost 8 bases at V and 14 bases at J; junction bases unmatched: 15. The germline V gene has CDR1 SGHVS and CDR2 FQNEAQ. The CDR3 protein is CASLTGTGPSRLFF. For the CDR3, the DNA is TGTGCCAGCCTGACCGGGACAGGGCCAAGTAGGCTGTTTTTT. The whole variable domain, remainder taken from reference TRBV7-8 and TRBJ1-4, is GAGVSQSPRYKVAKRGQDVALRCDPISGHVSLFWYQQALGQGPEFLTYFQNEAQLDKSGLPSDRFFAERPEGSVSTLKIQRTQQEDSAVYLCASLTGTGPSRLFFGSGTQLSVL.

As concerns this clone: The sample has other DNA sequences that encode this CDR3 too. The chain joins TRBV6-1 to TRBJ2-5; 8 bases are shared with TRBD1. This CDR3 has 13 residues. V gave up 6 bases and J gave up 2 bases; unmatched junction bases: 2. From germline, CDR1 is MNHNS and CDR2 SASEGT. The CDR3 spells CASRRTGQETQYF. The CDR3 DNA is TGTGCCAGCAGGAGGACAGGGCAAGAGACCCAGTACTTC.

This chain joins TRBV7-2 and TRBJ2-7; 8 positions agree with TRBD1. V trimming: 5 bases; J trimming: 3 bases; junction bases outside the gene matches: 12. CDR3 length equals 16 residues. The germline CDR1 and CDR2 sequences are SGHTA and FQGNSA. CDR3 loop: CASSPGGWTGNYEQYF. The CDR3 DNA reads as TGTGCCAGCAGCCCAGGCGGGTGGACAGGGAACTACGAGCAGTACTTC.

The J gene is TRBJ1-6, the V gene TRBV18; no reliable D call. V lost 0 bases and J 14 bases, leaving 8 bases between the germline ends. CDR3 length: 12 residues. In germline, CDR1 is KGHSH, CDR2 LQKENI. CDR3 nucleotide sequence: TGTGCCAGCTCACCACCGGTCGGGGCCCTCCACTTT. Encoded protein: CASSPPVGALHF.

CDR3 protein: CASSLWQQETQYF. The CDR3 coding sequence is TGCGCCAGCAGCTTGTGGCAGCAAGAGACCCAGTACTTC. The V gene is TRBV5-1, the J gene TRBJ2-5; no clear D gene. This CDR3 contains 13 residues. CDR1 is SGHRS, CDR2 YFSETQ, per germline. V gave up 1 base and J gave up 2 bases, with 6 bases separating them.

V usage is TRBV25-1 and J usage is TRBJ1-6, with 8 positions matching TRBD1. V trimming: 7 bases; J trimming: 9 bases; junction bases outside the gene matches: 8. This CDR3 is built from 14 residues. Germline V gene data show CDR1 as MGHDK and CDR2 as SYGVNS. The CDR3 loop reads CASTSDREVSPLHF. DNA of the CDR3: TGTGCCAGCACTTCGGACAGGGAGGTTTCACCCCTCCACTTT. The whole variable domain, filled in from reference TRBV25-1 and TRBJ1-6, reads EADIYQTPRYLVIGTGKKITLECSQTMGHDKMYWYQQDPGMELHLIHYSYGVNSTEKGDLSSESTVSRIRTEHFPLTLESARPSHTSQYLCASTSDREVSPLHFGNGTRLTVT.

The chain joins TRBV5-8 to TRBJ1-1; 7 bases agree with TRBD1. From germline, CDR1 is SGHTS and CDR2 YDEGEE. With V trimmed by 3 bases and J by 5 bases, 10 bases remained unmatched. This CDR3 contains 15 residues. CDR3 residues: CASSYYTGAATEAFF. CDR3 coding DNA: TGTGCCAGCAGCTACTACACAGGGGCCGCGACTGAAGCTTTCTTT.

This clone was counted between two and nine times. The chain carries TRBV4-2 and TRBJ1-1, with TRBD1 as a possible D gene (5 bases). Germline V gives CDR1 LGHNA, CDR2 YNFKEQ. CDR3 length: 16 amino acids. V lost 0 bases, J lost 4 bases, and 15 bases lay in between. CDR3 bases: TGTGCCAGCAGCCAAGATGGGCCACAGGACGGCACTGAAGCTTTCTTT. Residues: CASSQDGPQDGTEAFF.

V gene TRBV4-1 combines with J gene TRBJ1-5, with no clear D. Trimming pared 3 bases from V and 7 bases from J, leaving 22 bases between. This CDR3 is built from 17 residues. Germline CDR1 reads MGHRA; CDR2 reads YSYEKL. The CDR3 DNA sequence: TGCGCCAGCAGCCATTCCCAAAACGAGGCAGCATGGCAGCCCCAGCATTTT. It specifies CASSHSQNEAAWQPQHF.

The chain uses TRBV5-1 and TRBJ1-4, with TRBD1 as a possible D gene (6 bases). This CDR3 has 15 residues. Germline V gene lookup returns CDR1 SGHRS and CDR2 YFSETQ. V was shortened by 4 bases and J by 7 bases, with 17 bases between the two germline ends. The DNA for the CDR3 is TGCGCCAGCAGCGAGGGGGGGGGTCGGCCTGAAAAACTGTTTTTT. Its protein is CASSEGGGRPEKLFF.

The V call is TRBV11-2, the J call TRBJ2-1, with 7 nucleotides matching TRBD1. Germline CDR1 reads SGHAT; CDR2 reads FQNNGV. The CDR3 runs to 15 residues. After removal of 0 bases from V and 8 bases from J, the junction contained 7 bases not matched to a gene. The CDR3 is CASSLDQTGVDEQFF. CDR3 DNA sequence: TGTGCCAGCAGCTTAGACCAAACAGGGGTCGATGAGCAGTTCTTC.

The chain links TRBV19 to TRBJ1-2, with D tentatively TRBD1 (5 bases). Per germline, CDR1 LNHDA and CDR2 SQIVND (reference sequence). The CDR3 has 12 amino acids. Between the trimmed V and J ends, which lost 6 bases and 2 bases, there was a span of 7 bases. The CDR3 region is CASSDRNYGYTF. For the CDR3, the DNA is TGTGCCAGTAGCGACAGAAACTATGGCTACACCTTC. The whole variable domain, filled in from reference TRBV19 and TRBJ1-2, reads DGGITQSPKYLFRKEGQNVTLSCEQNLNHDAMYWYRQDPGQGLRLIYYSQIVNDFQKGDIAEGYSVSREKKESFPLTVTSAQKNPTAFYLCASSDRNYGYTFGSGTRLTVV.